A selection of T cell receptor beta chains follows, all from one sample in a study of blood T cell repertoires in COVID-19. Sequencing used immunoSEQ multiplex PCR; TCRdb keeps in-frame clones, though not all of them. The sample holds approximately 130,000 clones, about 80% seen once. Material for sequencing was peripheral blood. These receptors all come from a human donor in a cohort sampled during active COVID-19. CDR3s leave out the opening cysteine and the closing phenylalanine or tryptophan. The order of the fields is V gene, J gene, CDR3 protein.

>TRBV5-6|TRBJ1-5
ASSLYPTASNQPQH
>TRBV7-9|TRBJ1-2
ASSSGVRSYGYT
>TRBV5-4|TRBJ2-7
ASSGAGPEGEQY
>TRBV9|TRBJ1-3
ASSVDSRNTIY
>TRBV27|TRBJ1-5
ASSQGYGNQPQH
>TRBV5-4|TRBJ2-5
ASSYQAGGGAQY
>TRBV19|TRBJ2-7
ASRRETGDPYEQY
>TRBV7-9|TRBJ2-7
ASSYREGGEQY
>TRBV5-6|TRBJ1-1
ASRPRRITDTEAF
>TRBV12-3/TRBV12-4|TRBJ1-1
ASSFGEQTEAF
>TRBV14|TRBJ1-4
ASSQISHSREEKLF
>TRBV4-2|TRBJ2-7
ASSTEVGSYEQY
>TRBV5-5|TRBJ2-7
ASSRQREVSSYEQY
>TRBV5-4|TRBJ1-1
ASSTHAEAF
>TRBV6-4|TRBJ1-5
ASVGDSNQPQH
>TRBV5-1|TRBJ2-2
ASSFVGNTGELF
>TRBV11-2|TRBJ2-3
ASSLGGAGGPIDTQY
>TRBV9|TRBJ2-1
ASSVEAGPYNEQF
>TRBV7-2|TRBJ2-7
ASSPQVRGLYEQY
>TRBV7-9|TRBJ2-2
ASSGRRAGFHGELF